This T cell receptor beta chain emerged from a study of identical twins. Study conclusions and caveats: Cord blood's abundant beta clonotypes had fewer insertions, unlike memory repertoires. Monozygotic twins shared more out-of-frame TCR alpha than recombination models predicted. Diverse VJ usage suggested most zero-insertion clonotypes were not invariant T cells.

Unique molecular identifiers were present on cDNA, and template switching added a universal primer site. TCRdb re-derived calls from the 5' RACE reads in MiXCR, one entry per CDR3 protein. The sample lists approximately 690,000 distinct CDR3 sequences, 5.5% to 6.5% seen once, with around 1.9% in the top ten. In the case of this clonotype: Antigen specificity is unknown.

Sample: naive T cells sorted from blood. The clonotype comes from a man between 18 and 35 years old in good health.

The CDR3 loop is CASSQELLNTGELFF. The CDR3 nucleotides read TGTGCCAGCAGCCAAGAACTATTGAACACCGGGGAGCTGTTTTTT. The chain uses TRBV3-1 and TRBJ2-2; no definite D call. V was trimmed by 0 bases and J by 1 base, leaving 6 bases between them. Germline assignment: CDR1 LGHDT and CDR2 YNNKEL (reference sequence). The CDR3 contains 15 residues.